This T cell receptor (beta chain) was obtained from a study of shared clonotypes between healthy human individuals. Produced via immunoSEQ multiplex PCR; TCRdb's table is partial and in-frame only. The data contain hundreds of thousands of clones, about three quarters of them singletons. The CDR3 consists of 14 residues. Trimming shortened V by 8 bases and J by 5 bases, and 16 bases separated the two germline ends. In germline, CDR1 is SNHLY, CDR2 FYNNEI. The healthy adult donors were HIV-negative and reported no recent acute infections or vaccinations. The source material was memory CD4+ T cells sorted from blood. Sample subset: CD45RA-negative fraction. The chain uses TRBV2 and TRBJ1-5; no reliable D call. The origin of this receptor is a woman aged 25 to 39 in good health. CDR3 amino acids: CASVSSGGDQPQHF. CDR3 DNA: TGTGCCAGCGTTTCCTCAGGCGGGGATCAGCCCCAGCATTTT.